This is a list of T cell receptor beta chains from one sample in a study of blood T cell repertoires in COVID-19. Measured with immunoSEQ multiplex PCR; TCRdb has only the in-frame clones, and not every one. The repertoire holds 250,000 to 350,000 clones, with around 85% as singletons. Sequencing was performed on peripheral blood. The source is a human donor with COVID-19, enrolled during active disease. The donor label of this sample is uncertain. Each CDR3 is given with its conserved first and last residue. Fields, in order: clone size, D gene, J gene, V gene, CDR3 length, CDR3 protein, CDR3 DNA. A D gene is named only where the DNA matches it firmly. Not all rows give a size; the values are once, few, many and, for expanded clones, a class.

.	TRBD1	TRBJ2-4	TRBV19	15	CASTRGTGTQNIQYF	TGTGCCAGTACCAGGGGGACAGGGACCCAGAACATTCAGTACTTC
.	.	TRBJ2-7	TRBV4-2	15	CASSPVVGGEYEQYF	TGTGCCAGCAGCCCGGTGGTGGGGGGTGAGTACGAGCAGTACTTC
few	.	TRBJ2-1	TRBV20-1	11	CSARGRGGEIF	TGCAGTGCTAGAGGCAGGGGTGGTGAGATCTTC
.	.	TRBJ1-5	TRBV19	14	CASSITDSNQPQHF	TGTGCCAGTAGTATCACGGACAGTAATCAGCCCCAGCATTTT
.	.	TRBJ1-1	TRBV19	13	CASGWAGITEAFF	TGTGCCAGCGGGTGGGCGGGGATCACTGAAGCTTTCTTT
once	TRBD2	TRBJ2-1	TRBV9	15	CASSVTGGDYNEQFF	TGTGCCAGCAGCGTAACGGGAGGGGACTACAATGAGCAGTTCTTC
.	TRBD1	TRBJ2-6	TRBV19	19	CASRTGSQPTHSGANVLTF	TGTGCCAGTCGGACAGGCAGTCAACCTACTCATTCTGGGGCCAACGTCCTGACTTTC
.	.	TRBJ2-2	TRBV29-1	14	CSGRLAANTGELFF	TGCAGCGGTCGATTAGCCGCGAACACCGGGGAGCTGTTTTTT
.	TRBD2	TRBJ2-5	TRBV27	15	CASSLNGRNQETQYF	TGTGCCAGCAGTTTAAACGGGAGGAACCAAGAGACCCAGTACTTC
.	TRBD1	TRBJ1-5	TRBV7-2	14	CASSWGQNNQPQHF	TGTGCCAGCAGCTGGGGACAGAACAATCAGCCCCAGCATTTT
.	TRBD1	TRBJ1-5	TRBV28	17	CASSTGTGGSSNQPQHF	TGTGCCAGCAGTACGGGGACAGGGGGCTCTAGCAATCAGCCCCAGCATTTT
.	TRBD1	TRBJ1-5	TRBV28	15	CASSPTGGGNQPQHF	TGTGCCAGCAGCCCGACAGGGGGGGGCAATCAGCCCCAGCATTTT
.	TRBD1	TRBJ1-4	TRBV27	15	CASSFLQGAGEKLFF	TGTGCCAGCAGTTTCTTACAGGGGGCTGGCGAAAAACTGTTTTTT
few	.	TRBJ1-1	TRBV19	13	CASSQDKNTEAFF	TGTGCCAGCTCTCAGGACAAAAACACTGAAGCTTTCTTT
.	.	TRBJ1-1	TRBV18	13	CASSPSRSTEAFF	TGTGCCAGCTCACCATCGAGGAGCACTGAAGCTTTCTTT
.	.	TRBJ1-1	TRBV6-5	15	CASRGHDGENTEAFF	TGTGCCAGCAGGGGCCACGACGGGGAGAACACTGAAGCTTTCTTT
.	TRBD1	TRBJ1-1	TRBV19	14	CASNQDRGNTEAFF	TGTGCCAGTAACCAGGACAGGGGGAACACTGAAGCTTTCTTT
.	TRBD1	TRBJ2-2	TRBV6-4	16	CASSPTGQGASGELFF	TGTGCCAGCAGTCCCACGGGACAGGGGGCCTCCGGGGAGCTGTTTTTT
few	TRBD1	TRBJ1-2	TRBV7-2	14	CASSSTRDSYGYTF	TGTGCCAGCAGCTCAACTCGGGACAGCTATGGCTACACCTTC
.	TRBD2	TRBJ2-1	TRBV6-2/TRBV6-3	15	CASSYYGTSTNEQFF	TGTGCCAGCAGTTACTATGGGACTAGTACCAATGAGCAGTTCTTC
.	.	TRBJ1-2	TRBV10-3	15	CAISEPGRRSYGYTF	TGTGCCATCAGTGAACCTGGGAGACGCAGCTATGGCTACACCTTC
.	.	TRBJ1-2	TRBV27	15	CASSLVGRPGIGYTF	TGTGCCAGCAGTTTAGTCGGCAGACCGGGGATTGGCTACACCTTC
.	.	TRBJ1-3	TRBV6-5	14	CASSYGTPGNTIYF	TGTGCCAGCAGTTACGGGACACCTGGAAACACCATATATTTT
.	.	TRBJ2-3	TRBV7-2	15	CASSASGPSTDTQYF	TGTGCCAGCAGCGCCAGCGGGCCTAGCACAGATACGCAGTATTTT
few	TRBD1	TRBJ1-1	TRBV27	17	CASSLDGDRPWNTEAFF	TGTGCCAGCAGTTTGGATGGGGACAGGCCATGGAACACTGAAGCTTTCTTT
.	TRBD1	TRBJ2-7	TRBV6-5	14	CASSTPGQAYEQYF	TGTGCCAGCAGTACACCGGGACAGGCCTACGAGCAGTACTTC
.	.	TRBJ2-1	TRBV9	15	CASSATRSSYNEQFF	TGTGCCAGCAGCGCCACTAGAAGCTCCTACAATGAGCAGTTCTTC
once	.	TRBJ1-2	TRBV5-6	14	CASSLALDWEGYTF	TGTGCCAGCAGCTTGGCTCTCGATTGGGAGGGCTACACCTTC
.	TRBD1	TRBJ2-5	TRBV4-2	16	CASSQDGQGVEETQYF	TGTGCCAGCAGCCAAGATGGACAGGGCGTCGAAGAGACCCAGTACTTC
few	TRBD1	TRBJ1-2	TRBV7-2	14	CASSLAGQAYGYTF	TGTGCCAGCAGCTTAGCGGGACAGGCCTATGGCTACACCTTC
.	TRBD1	TRBJ1-3	TRBV19	19	CASSGRDRDYARSGNTIYF	TGTGCCAGTAGTGGCCGGGACAGGGATTACGCACGGTCTGGAAACACCATATATTTT
.	.	TRBJ1-5	TRBV10-3	13	CAIKSRSNQPQHF	TGTGCCATCAAGTCACGGTCCAATCAGCCCCAGCATTTT
.	.	TRBJ2-7	TRBV5-1	14	CASSQAGSGYEQYF	TGCGCCAGCAGCCAAGCCGGGAGTGGCTACGAGCAGTACTTC
.	.	TRBJ1-1	TRBV28	18	CASRAYRVLVTMNTEAFF	TGTGCCAGCAGGGCATACAGGGTTCTGGTCACTATGAACACTGAAGCTTTCTTT
.	.	TRBJ2-7	TRBV9	13	CASSVYTSGEQYF	TGTGCCAGCAGCGTATACACCTCCGGGGAGCAGTACTTC
.	.	TRBJ1-6	TRBV7-8	14	CASSTGTANSPLHF	TGTGCCAGCAGCACCGGGACTGCTAATTCACCCCTCCACTTT
.	TRBD1	TRBJ2-5	TRBV7-7	14	CASSPTGGRETQYF	TGTGCTAGCAGCCCAACAGGGGGGCGGGAGACCCAGTACTTC
.	.	TRBJ1-1	TRBV7-8	14	CASSLVQPNTEAFF	TGTGCCAGCAGCTTAGTACAGCCGAACACTGAAGCTTTCTTT
few	.	TRBJ1-2	TRBV2	13	CASSLTENYGYTF	TGTGCCAGCAGCCTCACAGAGAACTATGGCTACACCTTC
.	.	TRBJ1-1	TRBV7-9	14	CASSTYRDTRAAFF	TGTGCCAGCAGCACATACCGGGACACCCGGGCAGCTTTCTTT
.	.	TRBJ1-1	TRBV3-1/TRBV3-2	14	CASSQFSGDTEAFF	TGTGCCAGCAGCCAGTTTAGCGGGGATACTGAAGCTTTCTTT
.	.	TRBJ1-5	TRBV19	15	CASTRGVRLNQPQHF	TGTGCCAGTACCCGGGGGGTGAGACTTAATCAGCCCCAGCATTTT